This T cell receptor (beta chain) was sequenced for a study of blood T cell repertoires in COVID-19. The wider study: The United States, Italy and Spain were the sources of the acute and convalescent COVID-19 samples. From T cells, B-cell-depleted T cells, or PBMCs came the material, which was cDNA or gDNA.

V lost 2 bases and J lost 1, with 11 bases in between. Germline V lookup: CDR1 MNHEY, CDR2 SMNVEV (reference sequence). This CDR3 has 15 residues. Sequenced by immunoSEQ multiplex PCR; TCRdb stores in-frame clones only, minus some. The sample has hundreds of thousands of clones, approximately 80% seen once. The sequencing input was peripheral blood. The TCR was taken from a woman between 40 and 55 years old with active or convalescent COVID-19. This chain links TRBV27 with TRBJ2-5; D may be TRBD2 (6 bases). Here the CDR3 reads CASSLMAGSQETQYF. The CDR3 region has the DNA TGTGCCAGCAGTTTAATGGCGGGGTCCCAAGAGACCCAGTACTTC.